The 3 T cell receptor beta chains listed next were all sequenced from one sample in a study of blood T cell repertoires in COVID-19. Profiled with immunoSEQ multiplex PCR; TCRdb holds only in-frame clones, not every one. The sample includes more than 95,000 clones, 80% of them seen just once. The sample consisted of peripheral blood. The receptors stem from a human donor in a cohort sampled during active COVID-19.

The chain joins TRBV12-5 to TRBJ1-1; 8 bases fit TRBD1. The germline CDR1 and CDR2 sequences are LGHNT and FRNRAP. J gave up 4 bases and V 3 bases, and 4 bases lay outside the gene matches. This CDR3 has 14 residues. The CDR3: CASGFGTGITEAFF. In DNA, the CDR3 is TGTGCTAGTGGTTTCGGGACAGGAATCACTGAAGCTTTCTTT.

The rearrangement links TRBV27 to TRBJ2-1, with 7 bases matching TRBD2. The CDR3 is 16 residues long. Per the germline V gene, CDR1 is MNHEY and CDR2 is SMNVEV (reference sequence). The junction had 8 bases not matched to a gene; V was cut back by 0 bases and J by 6 bases. CDR3 residues: CASSLSPKRGPNEQFF. The CDR3 DNA reads TGTGCCAGCAGTTTATCGCCCAAGCGGGGCCCCAATGAGCAGTTCTTC.

V gene TRBV13 combines with J gene TRBJ1-6; TRBD1 aligns across 7 bases. After removal of 5 bases from V and 7 bases from J, the junction contained 11 bases not matched to a gene. The CDR3 sequence is 16 residues long. Germline V gene sequence: CDR1 PRHDT, CDR2 FYEKMQ (reference sequence). The CDR3 reads CASSRVGGILNSPLHF. CDR3 DNA sequence: TGTGCCAGCAGCCGAGTAGGGGGCATCTTGAATTCACCCCTCCACTTT.